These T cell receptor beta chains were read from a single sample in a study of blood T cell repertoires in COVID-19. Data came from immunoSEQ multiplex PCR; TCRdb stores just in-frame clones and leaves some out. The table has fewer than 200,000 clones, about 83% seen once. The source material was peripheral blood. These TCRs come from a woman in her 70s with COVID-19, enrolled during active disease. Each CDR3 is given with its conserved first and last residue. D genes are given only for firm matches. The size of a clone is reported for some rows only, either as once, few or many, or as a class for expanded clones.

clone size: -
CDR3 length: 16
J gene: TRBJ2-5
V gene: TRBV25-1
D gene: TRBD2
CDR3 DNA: TGTGCCAGCAGTGAATGGGTAGCGGGAGGGCGGGAGACCCAGTACTTC
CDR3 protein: CASSEWVAGGRETQYF

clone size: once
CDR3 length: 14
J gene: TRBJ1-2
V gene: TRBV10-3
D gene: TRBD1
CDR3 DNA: TGTGCCATCAGTGGGAAACAGGGGTACTATGGCTACACCTTC
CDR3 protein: CAISGKQGYYGYTF

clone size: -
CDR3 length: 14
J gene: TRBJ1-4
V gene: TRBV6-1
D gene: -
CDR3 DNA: TGTGCCAGCAGTGATGGGGCAGGGCTTGAAAAACTGTTTTTT
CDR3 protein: CASSDGAGLEKLFF

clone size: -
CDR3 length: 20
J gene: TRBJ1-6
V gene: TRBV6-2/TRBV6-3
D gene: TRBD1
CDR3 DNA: TGTGCCAGCAGTTCCCGGCCCTTCCTCCGGGACAGAGAATTAAATTCACCCCTCCACTTT
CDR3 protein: CASSSRPFLRDRELNSPLHF

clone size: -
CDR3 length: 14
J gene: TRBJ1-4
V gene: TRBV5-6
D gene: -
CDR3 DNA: TGTGCCAGCAGCTTACACGGGTCGGGAGAAAAACTGTTTTTT
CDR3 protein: CASSLHGSGEKLFF

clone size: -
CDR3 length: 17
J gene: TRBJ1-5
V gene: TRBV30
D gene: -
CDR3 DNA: TGTGCCTGGAGTGTCAGGGGAAGAGTTATTAGCAATCAGCCCCAGCATTTT
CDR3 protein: CAWSVRGRVISNQPQHF

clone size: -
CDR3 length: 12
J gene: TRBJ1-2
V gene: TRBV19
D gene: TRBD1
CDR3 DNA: TGTGCCAGTAGGACAGGGGGTCATGGCTACACCTTC
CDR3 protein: CASRTGGHGYTF

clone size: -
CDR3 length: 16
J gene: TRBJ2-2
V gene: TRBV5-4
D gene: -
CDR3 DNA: TGTGCCAGCAGCTTGGCGCCGGGAGTTCGCACCGGGGAGCTGTTTTTT
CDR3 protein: CASSLAPGVRTGELFF

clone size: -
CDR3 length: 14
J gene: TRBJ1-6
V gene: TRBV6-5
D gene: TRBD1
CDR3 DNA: TGTGCCAGCTCTCTTGGGACAGGGCTATCACCCCTCCACTTT
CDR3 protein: CASSLGTGLSPLHF

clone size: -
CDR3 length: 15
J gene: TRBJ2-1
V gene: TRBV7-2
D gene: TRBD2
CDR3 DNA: TGTGCCAGCAGCTCCAAGCGGGATAACAACAATGAGCAGTTCTTC
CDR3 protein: CASSSKRDNNNEQFF

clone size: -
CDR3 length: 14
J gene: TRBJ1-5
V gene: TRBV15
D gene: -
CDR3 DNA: TGTGCCACCAGCGTCGAAAGGGACTATCAGCCCCAGCATTTT
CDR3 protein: CATSVERDYQPQHF

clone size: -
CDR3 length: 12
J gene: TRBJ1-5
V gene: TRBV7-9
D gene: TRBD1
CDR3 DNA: TGTGCCAGTCAGGGGGGAGAGGGGCCCCAGCATTTT
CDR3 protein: CASQGGEGPQHF

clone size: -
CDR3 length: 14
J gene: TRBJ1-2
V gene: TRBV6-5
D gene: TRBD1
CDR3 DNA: TGTGCCAGCAGTCCGAGGACAGGAACGAGAGGCTACACCTTC
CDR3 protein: CASSPRTGTRGYTF

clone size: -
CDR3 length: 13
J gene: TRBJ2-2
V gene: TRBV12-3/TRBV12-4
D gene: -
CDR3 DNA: TGTGCCAGCACGTCAGCGAACACCGGGGAGCTGTTTTTT
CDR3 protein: CASTSANTGELFF

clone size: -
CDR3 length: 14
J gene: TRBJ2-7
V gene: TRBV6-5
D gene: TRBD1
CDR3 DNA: TGTGCCAGCAGTACGCCGGGACAGGGGGGGGAGCAGTACTTC
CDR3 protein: CASSTPGQGGEQYF

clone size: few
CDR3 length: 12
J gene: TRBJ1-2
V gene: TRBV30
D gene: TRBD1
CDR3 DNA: TGTGCCCTGGGACAGGGGTACTATGGCTACACCTTC
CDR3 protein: CALGQGYYGYTF

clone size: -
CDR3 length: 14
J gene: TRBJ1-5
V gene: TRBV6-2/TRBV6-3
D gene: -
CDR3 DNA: TGTGCCAGCAGCCCCCCAGGGGCGGGCCAGCCCCAGCATTTT
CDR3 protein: CASSPPGAGQPQHF

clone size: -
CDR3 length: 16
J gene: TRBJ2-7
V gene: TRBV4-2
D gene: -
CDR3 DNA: TGTGCCAGCAGCCAAGATTCCTCGGGGAGCTCCTACGAGCAGTACTTC
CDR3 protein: CASSQDSSGSSYEQYF

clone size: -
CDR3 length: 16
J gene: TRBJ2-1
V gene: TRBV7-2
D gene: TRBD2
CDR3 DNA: TGTGCCAGCAGCTCGGGGACTAGCGGGCCCTACAATGAGCAGTTCTTC
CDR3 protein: CASSSGTSGPYNEQFF

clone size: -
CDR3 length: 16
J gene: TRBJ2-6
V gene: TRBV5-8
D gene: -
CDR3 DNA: TGTGCCAGCAGCGTGGCAGGGGTAGGTGGGGCCAACGTCCTGACTTTC
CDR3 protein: CASSVAGVGGANVLTF

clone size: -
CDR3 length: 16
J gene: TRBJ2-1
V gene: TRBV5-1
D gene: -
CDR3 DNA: TGCGCCAGCAGCTTGGCCGGGGGGCCGGATTACAATGAGCAGTTCTTC
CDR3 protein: CASSLAGGPDYNEQFF

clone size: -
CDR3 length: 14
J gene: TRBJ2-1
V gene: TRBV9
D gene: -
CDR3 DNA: TGTGCCAGCAGCGTAGGTGGAGGGTACAATGAGCAGTTCTTC
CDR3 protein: CASSVGGGYNEQFF

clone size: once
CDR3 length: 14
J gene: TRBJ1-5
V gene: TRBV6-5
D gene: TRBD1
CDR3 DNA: TGTGCCAGCAACCCGGACAGGGGGCTTCAGCCCCAGCATTTT
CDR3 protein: CASNPDRGLQPQHF

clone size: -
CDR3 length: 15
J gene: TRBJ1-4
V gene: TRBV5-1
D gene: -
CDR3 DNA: TGCGCCAGCAGCCCCATTCGGGGGGCGGGTGAAAAACTGTTTTTT
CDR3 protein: CASSPIRGAGEKLFF

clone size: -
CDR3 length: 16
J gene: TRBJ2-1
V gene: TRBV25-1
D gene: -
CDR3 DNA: TGTGCCAGCAGTAAAGGGGGACGTCGAATGGGCAATGAGCAGTTCTTC
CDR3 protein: CASSKGGRRMGNEQFF

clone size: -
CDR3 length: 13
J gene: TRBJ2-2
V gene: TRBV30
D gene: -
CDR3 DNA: TGTGCCTGGAGTCGGGGGAGAGTCGGGGAGCTGTTTTTT
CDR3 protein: CAWSRGRVGELFF

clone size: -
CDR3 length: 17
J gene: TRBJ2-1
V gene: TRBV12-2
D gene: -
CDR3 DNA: TGTGCAAGTCGCTACCCAAGCGGGAGCCAGATATACAATGAGCAGTTCTTC
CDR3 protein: CASRYPSGSQIYNEQFF

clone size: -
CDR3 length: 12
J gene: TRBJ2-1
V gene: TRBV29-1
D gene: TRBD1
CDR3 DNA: TGCAGCGCCGGGACAGGGGAAGGTGAGCAGTTCTTC
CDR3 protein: CSAGTGEGEQFF

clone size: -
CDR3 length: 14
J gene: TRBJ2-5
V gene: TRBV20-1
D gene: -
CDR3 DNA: TGCAGTGCTAGTAGGCTAGCCGGGGGAGAGACCCAGTACTTC
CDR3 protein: CSASRLAGGETQYF

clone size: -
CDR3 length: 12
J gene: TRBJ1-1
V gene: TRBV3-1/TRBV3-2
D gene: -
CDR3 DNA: TGTGCCAGCGGCCGCTTTAGCACTGAAGCTTTCTTT
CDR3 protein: CASGRFSTEAFF

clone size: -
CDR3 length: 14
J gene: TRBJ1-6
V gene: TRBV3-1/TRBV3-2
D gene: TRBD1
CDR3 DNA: TGTGCCAGCAGCCACCGGGACAGTTATTCACCCCTCCACTTT
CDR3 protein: CASSHRDSYSPLHF

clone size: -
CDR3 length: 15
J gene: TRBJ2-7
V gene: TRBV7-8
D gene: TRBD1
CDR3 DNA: TGTGCCAGCAGCCAAGCCGGGACAGGGGCCTACGAGCAGTACTTC
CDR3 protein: CASSQAGTGAYEQYF

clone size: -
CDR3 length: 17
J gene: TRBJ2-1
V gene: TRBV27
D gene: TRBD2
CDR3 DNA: TGTGCCAGCAGTTTATATCCTAGCGGGAGGGCGCGAAATGAGCAGTTCTTC
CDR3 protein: CASSLYPSGRARNEQFF

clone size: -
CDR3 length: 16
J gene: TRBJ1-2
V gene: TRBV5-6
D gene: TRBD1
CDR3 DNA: TGTGCCAGCAGCTTGGTGATCGGACAGGGGGCGCAAGGCTACACCTTC
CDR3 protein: CASSLVIGQGAQGYTF

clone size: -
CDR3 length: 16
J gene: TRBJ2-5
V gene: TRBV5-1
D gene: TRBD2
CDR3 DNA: TGCGCCAGCAGCTTGGCGCTAGCGGGAGGCGGTGAGACCCAGTACTTC
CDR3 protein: CASSLALAGGGETQYF

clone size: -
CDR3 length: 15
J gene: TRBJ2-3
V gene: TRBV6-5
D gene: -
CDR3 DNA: TGTGCCAGCAGTTACTCGATAGCGGCCACAGATACGCAGTATTTT
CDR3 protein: CASSYSIAATDTQYF

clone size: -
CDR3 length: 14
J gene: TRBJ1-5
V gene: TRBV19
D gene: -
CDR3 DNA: TGTGCCAGTAGTATTCTTTCTCGGGATCAGCCCCAGCATTTT
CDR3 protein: CASSILSRDQPQHF

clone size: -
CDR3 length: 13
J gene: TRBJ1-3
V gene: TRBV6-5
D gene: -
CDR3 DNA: TGTGCCAGCAGATTCTACTCTGGAAACACCATATATTTT
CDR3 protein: CASRFYSGNTIYF

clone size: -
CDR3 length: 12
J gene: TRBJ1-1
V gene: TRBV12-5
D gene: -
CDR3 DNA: TGTGCTAGTGGTTTGGGAGAGAGTGAAGCTTTCTTT
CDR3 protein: CASGLGESEAFF

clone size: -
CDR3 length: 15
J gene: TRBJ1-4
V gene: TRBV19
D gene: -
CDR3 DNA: TGTGCCAGTAGTATACAGGGCACACGTCCGGAAAAACTGTTTTTT
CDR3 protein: CASSIQGTRPEKLFF

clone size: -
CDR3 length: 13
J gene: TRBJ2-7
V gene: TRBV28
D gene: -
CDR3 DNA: TGTGCCTGCCAGCCAGGCTTGCCCTACGAGCAGTACTTC
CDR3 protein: CACQPGLPYEQYF

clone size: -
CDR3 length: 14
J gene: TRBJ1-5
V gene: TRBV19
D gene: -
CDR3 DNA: TGTGCCAGTAGTTCTGGGGCCTTCAGTCAGCCCCAGCATTTT
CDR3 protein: CASSSGAFSQPQHF

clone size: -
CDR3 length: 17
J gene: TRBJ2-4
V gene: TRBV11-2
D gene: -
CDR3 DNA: TGTGCCAGCAGCTTACAGGGTTCCCCCGAGGCCAAAAACATTCAGTACTTC
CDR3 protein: CASSLQGSPEAKNIQYF

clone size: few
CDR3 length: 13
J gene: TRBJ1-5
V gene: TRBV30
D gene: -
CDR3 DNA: TGTGCCTGGAACGTCGACAGAAATCAGCCCCAGCATTTT
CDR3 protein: CAWNVDRNQPQHF

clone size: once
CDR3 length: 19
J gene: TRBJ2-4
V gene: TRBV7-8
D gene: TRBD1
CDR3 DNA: TGTGCCAGCAGCCGAGGACAGGGGGCATTTCTTTCCGCCAAAAACATTCAGTACTTC
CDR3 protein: CASSRGQGAFLSAKNIQYF